Listed here are 12 T cell receptor beta chains from one sample, sequenced in a study of T-cell reconstitution after alpha-beta-depleted transplantation in children. A library of TCRbeta sequences, prepared with unique molecular identifiers, was generated. TCRdb re-called the PCR reads with MiXCR, one entry per CDR3 protein. The sample records around 490,000 distinct CDR3 sequences, roughly an eighth being singletons. The sequences come from PBMCs, mostly from graft donor cells, collected 180 days after TCRalphabeta/CD19-depleted stem cell transplant. The receptors here all came from a female patient aged 2-10 years who had a stem cell transplant for aplastic anemia, so the T cells may come from the graft donor.

V gene TRBV2 combines with J gene TRBJ2-7; D might be TRBD2 (6 bases). CDR1 and CDR2 (germline): SNHLY, FYNNEI. The germline V and J ends were trimmed by 11 bases and 0 bases, with 17 bases remaining between them. The CDR3 has 14 amino acids. The CDR3 region is CAGWTIRSSYEQYV. The CDR3 DNA reads as TGTGCCGGATGGACTATCAGGAGCTCCTACGAGCAGTACGTC.

The table lists this clonotype with a few counts. The chain joins TRBV5-1 to TRBJ1-6; 8 nucleotides match TRBD1. Per the germline V gene, CDR1 is SGHRS and CDR2 is YFSETQ. The CDR3 sequence is 15 residues long. The V segment lost 1 base and the J segment 7 bases; nucleotides outside the gene matches: 4. CDR3 residues: CASSLSGGQNSPLHF. The CDR3 DNA follows: TGCGCCAGCAGCTTGTCAGGGGGCCAAAATTCACCCCTCCACTTT.

Worth noting for this clonotype: A much larger clone differs from this one at a single base, so this may be a read error. This rearrangement joins TRBV29-1 to TRBJ1-2; 8 bases map to TRBD1. Germline lookup yields CDR1 SQVTM and CDR2 ANQGSEA. The CDR3 totals 15 residues. CDR3 DNA: TGCAGCGCTGAAGATTCCGAGGACAGGGACTATGGCTACACCTTC. Protein sequence: CSAEDSEDRDYGYTF. Filled out from reference TRBV29-1 and TRBJ1-2, the complete variable domain reads SAVISQKPSRDICQRGTSLTIQCQVDSQVTMMFWYRQQPGQSLTLIATANQGSEATYESGFVIDKFPISRPNLTFSTLTVSNMSPEDSSIYLCSAEDSEDRDYGYTFGSGTRLTVV.

In this sample, this clonotype turned up many times. V and J are TRBV3-1 and TRBJ2-1; 15 bases match TRBD2. The junction had 1 base not matched to a gene; V was cut back by 3 bases and J by 4 bases. CDR1 and CDR2 from the germline V gene are LGHDT and YNNKEL (reference sequence). This CDR3 has 16 residues. This CDR3 reads CASSQGLAGGYNEQFF. The CDR3 bases are TGTGCCAGCAGCCAGGGACTAGCGGGGGGTTACAATGAGCAGTTCTTC.

This clonotype was counted only a few times. The chain uses TRBV6-4 and TRBJ2-1, with a possible D match to TRBD2 (6 bases). Trimming left V 0 bases short and J 7 bases short, with 13 bases between. CDR1 and CDR2 from the germline V gene are MRHNA and SNTAGT. This CDR3 contains 15 residues. DNA for the CDR3: TGTGCCAGCAGTGACTCTTATTTTGGGGGGAATGAGCAGTTCTTC. It specifies CASSDSYFGGNEQFF.

This clonotype came up many times. The chain is built from TRBV12-3 or TRBV12-4 and TRBJ2-1; 8 bases map to TRBD1. The CDR3 length is 15 residues. The V and J ends lost 1 base and 5 bases, in that order; junction bases with no gene match: 4. The CDR3 coding sequence is TGTGCCAGCAGTTTAGTGACAGGGGTCCACAATGAGCAGTTCTTC. The encoded protein is CASSLVTGVHNEQFF.

V usage is TRBV7-9 and J usage is TRBJ2-3; 8 bases align to TRBD2. This CDR3 is 15 amino acids long. Germline V gene sequence: CDR1 SEHNR, CDR2 FQNEAQ (reference sequence). V shed 5 bases, J shed 0 bases, and the junction held 4 bases outside the gene matches. The DNA of the CDR3 is TGTGCCAGCAGCGCGGCGGGGGGCAGCACAGATACGCAGTATTTT. Translated, it gives CASSAAGGSTDTQYF.

This clonotype was counted between two and nine times. The gene calls are TRBV28 and TRBJ2-7; possibly TRBD2 for D (6 bases). The CDR3 is 13 residues long. Germline V lookup: CDR1 MDHEN, CDR2 SYDVKM. V lost 4 bases, J lost 0 bases, and 7 bases lay in between. CDR3 amino acids: CASSSGLSYEQYF. In nucleotides, the CDR3 is TGTGCCAGCAGTTCGGGACTCTCCTACGAGCAGTACTTC.

This clonotype has just a few counts. V is TRBV7-3 and J is TRBJ1-4, with TRBD1 as a possible D gene (5 bases). Germline-derived CDR1 and CDR2 are SGHTA and FQGTGA. The CDR3 contains 19 residues. Trimming left V 2 bases short and J 2 bases short, with 21 bases between. CDR3 sequence: CASSLFPAGREATNEKLFF. CDR3 sequence (DNA): TGTGCCAGCAGCTTATTCCCGGCAGGGAGGGAGGCCACTAATGAAAAACTGTTTTTT.

This clonotype came up once. The chain uses TRBV29-1 and TRBJ1-3; 7 nucleotides line up with TRBD1. The germline gives CDR1 SQVTM, CDR2 ANQGSEA. The J segment lost 1 base and the V segment lost 6 bases, leaving 9 bases of the junction unmatched. There are 15 residues in the CDR3. The CDR3 DNA follows: TGCAGCGTCGAGACGGACAGGCGTTCTGGAAACACCATATATTTT. Amino acid sequence: CSVETDRRSGNTIYF.

The chain couples TRBV12-3 or TRBV12-4 to TRBJ2-7, with D perhaps TRBD1 or TRBD2 (6 bases each). This CDR3 has 19 amino acids. Trimming removed 1 base at V and 4 bases at J, with 26 bases between. The CDR3 is CASSLGGVRQEGPWYEQYV. DNA for the CDR3: TGTGCCAGCAGTTTAGGGGGGGTTCGACAGGAGGGGCCTTGGTACGAGCAGTACGTC.

The V and J genes are TRBV5-1 and TRBJ1-2, with unresolved D. CDR1 is SGHRS and CDR2 is YFSETQ in the germline V gene. The CDR3 runs to 11 residues. V lost 4 bases and J lost 4, with 5 bases in between. The CDR3 sequence: CASSPPYGYTF. The CDR3 bases are TGCGCCAGCAGCCCCCCCTATGGCTACACCTTC.